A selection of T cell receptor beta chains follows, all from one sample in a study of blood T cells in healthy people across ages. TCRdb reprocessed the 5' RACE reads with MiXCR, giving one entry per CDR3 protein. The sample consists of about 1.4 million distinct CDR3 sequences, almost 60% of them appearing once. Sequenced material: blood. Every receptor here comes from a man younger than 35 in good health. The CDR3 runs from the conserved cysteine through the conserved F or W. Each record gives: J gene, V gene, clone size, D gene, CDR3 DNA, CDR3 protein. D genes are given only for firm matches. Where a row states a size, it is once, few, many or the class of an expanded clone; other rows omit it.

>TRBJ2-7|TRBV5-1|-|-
TGCGCCAGCAGCTTGATGGCAGGGATTTACGAGCAGTACTTC
CASSLMAGIYEQYF
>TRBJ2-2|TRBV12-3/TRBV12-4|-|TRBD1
TGTGCCAGCAGTCCGCTTACAAACAGGGGCTCCACCGGGGAGCTGTTTTTT
CASSPLTNRGSTGELFF
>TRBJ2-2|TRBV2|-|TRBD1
TGTGCCAGCAGTCAGGGGACAGGGAACACCGGGGAGCTGTTTTTT
CASSQGTGNTGELFF
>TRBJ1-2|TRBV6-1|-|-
TGTGCCAGCGACACTTTTGGGGCTAACTATGGCTACACCTTC
CASDTFGANYGYTF
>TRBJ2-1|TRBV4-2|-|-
TGTGCCAGCAGCCCCCTGGTCTCCTACAATGAGCAGTTCTTC
CASSPLVSYNEQFF
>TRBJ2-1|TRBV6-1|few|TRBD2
TGTGCCAGCAGCCGACCCGGGCTAGCGGGGGTTCTGAGGTCCTACAATGAGCAGTTCTTC
CASSRPGLAGVLRSYNEQFF
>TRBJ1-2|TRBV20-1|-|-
TGCAGCGCAACAGGGTTGGGCTATGGCTACACCTTC
CSATGLGYGYTF
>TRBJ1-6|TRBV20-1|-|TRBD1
TGCAGTGCTAGGACAGGGGGCTCCTATAATTCACCCCTCCACTTT
CSARTGGSYNSPLHF
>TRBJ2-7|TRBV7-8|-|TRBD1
TGTGCCAGCAGCGACCGGGACAGGGGCCACGAGCAGTACTTC
CASSDRDRGHEQYF
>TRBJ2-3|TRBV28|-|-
TGTGCCAGCAGTCCGCTCTATACCGGGACGGAATATACGCAGTATTTT
CASSPLYTGTEYTQYF
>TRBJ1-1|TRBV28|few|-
TGTGCCAGCAGTTTGTCGCCAGCGAACACTGAAGCTTTCTTT
CASSLSPANTEAFF
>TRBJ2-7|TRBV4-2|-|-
TGTGCCAGCAGCCAAGCGTCTAGGGAGCCCAACGAGCAGTACTTC
CASSQASREPNEQYF
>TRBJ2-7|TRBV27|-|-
TGTGCCAGCAGTTTTGGTCAGACCAACAGCGAGCAGTACTTC
CASSFGQTNSEQYF
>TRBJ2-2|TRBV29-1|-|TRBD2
TGCAGCGTGAGACTAGCGGGAGTGGACACCGGGGAGCTGTTTTTT
CSVRLAGVDTGELFF
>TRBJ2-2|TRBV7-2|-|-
TGTGCCAGCAGTCCCCTGGGGGCGAACACCGGGGAGCTGTTTTTT
CASSPLGANTGELFF
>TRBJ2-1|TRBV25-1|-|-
TGTGCCAGCAGTGACCCCCGGGACGTCCCCGTCGATGAGCAGTTCTTC
CASSDPRDVPVDEQFF
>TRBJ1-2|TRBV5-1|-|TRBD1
TGCGCCAGCAGCTTGGACAGGGGTTCTCGTGGCTACACCTTC
CASSLDRGSRGYTF
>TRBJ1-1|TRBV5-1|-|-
TGCGCCAGCAGCAGAACAGGGTTCGACACTGAAGCTTTCTTT
CASSRTGFDTEAFF
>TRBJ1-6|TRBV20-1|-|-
TGCAGTGCGGCCCGGGCCTTAGACTATAGCAGCCAGAGCTCCTATAATTCACCCCTCCACTTT
CSAARALDYSSQSSYNSPLHF
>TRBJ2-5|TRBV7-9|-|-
TGTGCCAGCGACAAGGGGGGAGAGACCCAGTACTTC
CASDKGGETQYF
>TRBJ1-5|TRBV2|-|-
TGTGCCAGCAGTAGCAGGGGTCTAAGTCAGCCCCAGCATTTT
CASSSRGLSQPQHF
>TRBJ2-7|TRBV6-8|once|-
TGTGCCAGCAGTCTCCGGGAAGGAGCCTACGAGCAGTACTTC
CASSLREGAYEQYF
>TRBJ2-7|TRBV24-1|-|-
TGTGCCACCAGTCCCCCGGACAGTCCCTACGAGCAGTACTTC
CATSPPDSPYEQYF
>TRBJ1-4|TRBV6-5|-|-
TGTGCCAGCAGTTCATCTCCCCCGGGACGCCATAAAAAACTGTTTTTT
CASSSSPPGRHKKLFF
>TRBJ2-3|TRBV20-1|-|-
TGCAGTGCTAGAGATCCCAGCGCTCTATGGGGAGATACGCAGTATTTT
CSARDPSALWGDTQYF
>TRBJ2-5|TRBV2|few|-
TGTGCCAGCACGAAGGAGACGGTAGAGACCCAGTACTTC
CASTKETVETQYF
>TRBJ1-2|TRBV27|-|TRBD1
TGTGCCAGCAGTTTATCATATTCGGGGACAGGATATGGCTACACCTTC
CASSLSYSGTGYGYTF
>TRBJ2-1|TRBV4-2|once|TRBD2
TGTGCCAGCAGCCAAGATATAGGGTGGGAGGGAGGCACCTACAATGAGCAGTTCTTC
CASSQDIGWEGGTYNEQFF
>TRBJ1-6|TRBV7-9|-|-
TGTGCCAGCAGGTTCGATAATTCACCCCTCCACTTT
CASRFDNSPLHF
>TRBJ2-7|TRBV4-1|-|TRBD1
TGCGCCAGCAGCCAAGAATCGGACAGGGGGCTCGAGCAGTACTTC
CASSQESDRGLEQYF
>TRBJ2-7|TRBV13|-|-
TGTGCCAGCAGCTCCGGACCGGAGGGCGCGACCTACGAGCAGTACTTC
CASSSGPEGATYEQYF
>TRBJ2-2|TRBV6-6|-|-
TGTGCCGGAATGAGGACCGGGGAGCTGTTTTTT
CAGMRTGELFF
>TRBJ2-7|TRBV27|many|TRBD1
TGTGCCAGCAGTTTGATTGGGACAGGCTACGAGCAGTACTTC
CASSLIGTGYEQYF
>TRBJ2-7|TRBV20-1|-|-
TGCAGTGCTCAGCCGACAGTCTCCTACGAGCAGTACTTC
CSAQPTVSYEQYF
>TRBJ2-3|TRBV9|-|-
TGTGCCAGCAGCGCGGTACCGACTAGTGTAGATACGCAGTATTTT
CASSAVPTSVDTQYF
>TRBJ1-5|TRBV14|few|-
TGTGCCAGCAGCCATGGGGATCAGCCCCAGCATTTT
CASSHGDQPQHF
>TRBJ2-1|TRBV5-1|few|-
TGCGCCAGCGGGCCGGGGGGAAGACAGGGGTACAATGAGCAGTTCTTC
CASGPGGRQGYNEQFF
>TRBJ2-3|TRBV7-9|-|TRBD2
TGTGCCAGCAGCTTTGGGAGGGTCACATATACGCAGTATTTT
CASSFGRVTYTQYF
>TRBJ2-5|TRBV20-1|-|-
TGCAGTGCTAGGTTGTGGACCCAAGAGACCCAGTACTTC
CSARLWTQETQYF
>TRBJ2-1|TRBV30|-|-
TGTGCCTGGAGTGTCCAGGAACACAATGAGCAGTTCTTC
CAWSVQEHNEQFF
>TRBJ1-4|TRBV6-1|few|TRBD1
TGTGCCAGCAGTGAAGACAGGGGGAATGAAAAACTGTTTTTT
CASSEDRGNEKLFF
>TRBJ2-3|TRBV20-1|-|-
TGCAGTGCTGGACCGGACAGCACAGATACGCAGTATTTT
CSAGPDSTDTQYF
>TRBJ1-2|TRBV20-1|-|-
TGCAGTGCAACGGGACCGATTAGCTATGGCTACACCTTC
CSATGPISYGYTF
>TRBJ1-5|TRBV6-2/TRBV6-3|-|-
TGTGCCAGCAGTTACTCGATAGGAGGCAGCCACAATCAGCCCCAGCATTTT
CASSYSIGGSHNQPQHF
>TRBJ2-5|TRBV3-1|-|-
TGTGCCAGCAGCCACCCCAGGGGACAAGAGACCCAGTACTTC
CASSHPRGQETQYF
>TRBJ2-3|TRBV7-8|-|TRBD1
TGTGCCAGCAGCTTAGCTGTGGGGACAGGAACAGATACGCAGTATTTT
CASSLAVGTGTDTQYF
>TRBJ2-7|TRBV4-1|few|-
TGCGCCAGCAGCCAAGAGAAGCGATCCTACGAGCAGTACTTC
CASSQEKRSYEQYF
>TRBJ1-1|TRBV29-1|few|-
TGCAGCGTTGATGGCCTGTTGAACACTGAAGCTTTCTTT
CSVDGLLNTEAFF
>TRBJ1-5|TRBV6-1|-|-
TGTGCCAGCAATTTTTACGGCCTTATCTCTGGAGGCGGAGGGCATTTT
CASNFYGLISGGGGHF
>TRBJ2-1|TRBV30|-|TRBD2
TGTGCCTGGGAGCGGGAGGGCCACAATGAGCAGTTCTTC
CAWEREGHNEQFF
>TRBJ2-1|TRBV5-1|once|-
TGCGCCAGCAGCTTGGAAGGGAGTCGGAACGAGCAGTTCTTC
CASSLEGSRNEQFF
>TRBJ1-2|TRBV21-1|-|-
TGTGCCGGCAGCGCCCGACAGGGGGCAACCCGAAGCTACACCTTC
CAGSARQGATRSYTF
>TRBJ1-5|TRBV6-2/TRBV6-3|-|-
TGTGCCAGCAGGGCTACCGTTCGGGGTTCCAATCAGCCCCAGCATTTT
CASRATVRGSNQPQHF
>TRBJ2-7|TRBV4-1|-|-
TGCGCCAGCAGCCAACACCGCAGTGAGGCCCTCGAGCAGTACTTC
CASSQHRSEALEQYF
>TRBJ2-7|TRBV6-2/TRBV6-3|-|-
TGTGCCAGCAGTTACCCCCTCGGGCGGATGGCTGACGAGCAGTACTTC
CASSYPLGRMADEQYF